This is a list of T cell receptor beta chains from one sample in a study of T cell responses to AZD1222 COVID-19 vaccine. Assay used: immunoSEQ multiplex PCR; TCRdb lists only in-frame clones, some missing. The table includes about 140,000 clones, about 94% detected once. This specimen consisted of peripheral blood, obtained 28 days after the second AZD1222 dose. These receptors were taken from an adult who received the AZD1222 COVID-19 vaccine. Each CDR3 is given with its conserved first and last residue. Each record gives: D gene, J gene, CDR3 length, clone size, V gene, CDR3 DNA, CDR3 protein. D genes are given only for firm matches. Where a row states a size, it is once, few, many or the class of an expanded clone; other rows omit it.

>.|TRBJ1-2|14|few|TRBV7-2
TGTGCCAGCAGCACACCGGGAGCTTTTTGGGGCTACACCTTC
CASSTPGAFWGYTF
>.|TRBJ2-7|14|.|TRBV5-8
TGTGCCAGCAGCTTGGGGGCAGGCTCCTACGAGCAGTACTTC
CASSLGAGSYEQYF
>TRBD1|TRBJ1-4|15|.|TRBV4-1
TGCGCCAGCAGCCAAGTGGGACAGGTTAGGGAAAAACTGTTTTTT
CASSQVGQVREKLFF
>.|TRBJ1-5|12|once|TRBV15
TGTGCCACCAGCAGACATAATCAGCCCCAGCATTTT
CATSRHNQPQHF
>TRBD1|TRBJ2-7|18|.|TRBV18
TGTGCCAGCTCACCACGCCCGACAGGGGAGTATCTAGCCCACGAGCAGTACTTC
CASSPRPTGEYLAHEQYF
>TRBD1|TRBJ1-4|15|.|TRBV5-1
TGCGCCAGCAGCCCGAGGGGACAGGATAATGAAAAACTGTTTTTT
CASSPRGQDNEKLFF
>.|TRBJ1-4|13|.|TRBV9
TGTGCCAGCAGCGCTAGGGGGTATGAAAAACTGTTTTTT
CASSARGYEKLFF
>.|TRBJ2-7|16|.|TRBV4-2
TGTGCCAGCAGCCAAGAGAGGACAGAAAGCTCCTACGAGCAGTACTTC
CASSQERTESSYEQYF
>.|TRBJ1-2|13|.|TRBV6-5
TGTGCCAGCCGACCGGGACCTTACTATGGCTACACCTTC
CASRPGPYYGYTF
>.|TRBJ1-2|13|.|TRBV9
TGTGCCAGCAGCGTAGACAGTAACTATGGCTACACCTTC
CASSVDSNYGYTF
>TRBD2|TRBJ2-5|16|.|TRBV7-2
TGTGCCAGCAGCTTAAGTGGGACTAGCGGCCAAGAGACCCAGTACTTC
CASSLSGTSGQETQYF
>.|TRBJ1-4|14|.|TRBV5-1
TGCGCCAGCAGCCCCCGGGCCGCTAATGAAAAACTGTTTTTT
CASSPRAANEKLFF
>.|TRBJ2-7|15|.|TRBV7-6
TGTGCCAGCACCTCCGGCCCAGTAGCCTCCTACGAGCAGTACTTC
CASTSGPVASYEQYF
>TRBD1|TRBJ1-2|15|few|TRBV9
TGTGCCAGCAGCCCCCGGGGACAGGGGGCGACTGGCTACACCTTC
CASSPRGQGATGYTF
>.|TRBJ2-7|13|.|TRBV7-9
TGTGCCAGCAGCCCCGCGGGGTCCCTCGAGCAGTACTTC
CASSPAGSLEQYF
>.|TRBJ1-6|17|.|TRBV4-2
TGTGCCAGCAGCCAAGAACACAGCCGACAGCTGAATTCACCCCTCCACTTT
CASSQEHSRQLNSPLHF
>TRBD1|TRBJ1-2|13|.|TRBV6-5
TGTGCCAGCAGAACGGGGACAGGGAGAGGCTACACCTTC
CASRTGTGRGYTF
>.|TRBJ2-3|16|.|TRBV28
TGTGCCAGCAGTTCCTACAGGGCCACTAGCACAGATACGCAGTATTTT
CASSSYRATSTDTQYF
>.|TRBJ2-1|16|.|TRBV19
TGTGCCAGTAGCACCAGGGGACGAGGGGGATACAATGAGCAGTTCTTC
CASSTRGRGGYNEQFF
>.|TRBJ2-2|16|.|TRBV7-2
TGTGCCAGCAGCTCCAGGCGTAACGGGGGCACCGGGGAGCTGTTTTTT
CASSSRRNGGTGELFF
>TRBD1|TRBJ1-5|15|.|TRBV19
TGTGCCAGTAGAACAGGGGTAGGACGCAATCAGCCCCAGCATTTT
CASRTGVGRNQPQHF
>.|TRBJ2-7|14|.|TRBV6-5
TGTGCCAGCAGGGATACCGGACGGTCCTACGAGCAGTACTTC
CASRDTGRSYEQYF
>.|TRBJ1-2|15|.|TRBV2
TGTGCCAGCAGTGCCCTGGGGGGAGGCTTTGATGGCTACACCTTC
CASSALGGGFDGYTF
>.|TRBJ2-7|13|.|TRBV12-3/TRBV12-4
TGTGCCAGCCAACAACGCGGAGCCTACGAGCAGTACTTC
CASQQRGAYEQYF
>.|TRBJ2-2|14|.|TRBV2
TGTGCCAGCAGTGATGTCCTTAACACCGGGGAGCTGTTTTTT
CASSDVLNTGELFF
>TRBD2|TRBJ2-1|13|.|TRBV6-5
TGTGCCAGCCGACCCCCTAGCGGGGGCCGTGCGATCTTC
CASRPPSGGRAIF
>.|TRBJ1-2|13|few|TRBV24-1
TGTGCCACCAGTGCCCGGGACGGCTATGGCTACACCTTC
CATSARDGYGYTF
>TRBD2|TRBJ2-3|17|once|TRBV14
TGTGCCAGCAGCCAAGCAAGGGGACTAGCGGGTTTGAATACGCAGTATTTT
CASSQARGLAGLNTQYF
>.|TRBJ1-2|18|once|TRBV7-2
TGTGCCAGCAGCTGGAAACCCCCGGAGCCGCTTAGGGGGTATGGCTACACCTTC
CASSWKPPEPLRGYGYTF
>TRBD2|TRBJ2-5|15|few|TRBV4-3
TGCGCCAGCAGCCAAGATCTGGCTAGCGGGGACATCCAGTACTTC
CASSQDLASGDIQYF
>.|TRBJ1-1|14|.|TRBV7-2
TGTGCCAGCAGCTTAGGCAGGATTAACACTGAAGCTTTCTTT
CASSLGRINTEAFF
>.|TRBJ2-5|16|.|TRBV5-4
TGTGCCAGCAGCGCGAAGGACGACCCGTACCAAGAGACCCAGTACTTC
CASSAKDDPYQETQYF
>.|TRBJ1-1|13|.|TRBV6-5
TGTGCCAGCAGTTACCAAGTCAAGACTGAAGCTTTCTTT
CASSYQVKTEAFF
>.|TRBJ1-4|15|.|TRBV5-1
TGCGCCAGCAGCTTGGACGGGGCAACTAATGAAAAACTGTTTTTT
CASSLDGATNEKLFF
>.|TRBJ2-3|12|once|TRBV13
TGTGCCAGCAGCCTCCGAACAGATACGCAGTATTTT
CASSLRTDTQYF
>.|TRBJ1-3|15|.|TRBV2
TGTGCCAGCAGTGAAATGAAAGACTCTGGAAACACCATATATTTT
CASSEMKDSGNTIYF
>.|TRBJ2-3|14|.|TRBV7-2
TGTGCCAGCAGCTTAGGGACTAGCACAGATACGCAGTATTTT
CASSLGTSTDTQYF
>.|TRBJ1-1|15|.|TRBV7-2
TGTGCCAGCAGCTCTTCGACAGCTTGGAACACTGAAGCTTTCTTT
CASSSSTAWNTEAFF
>.|TRBJ1-1|12|.|TRBV27
TGTGCCAGCCCAACGATGAACACTGAAGCTTTCTTT
CASPTMNTEAFF
>TRBD2|TRBJ2-7|15|.|TRBV3-1/TRBV3-2
TGTGCCAGCGCACACGGGACTACCCAGTTCTACGAGCAGTACTTC
CASAHGTTQFYEQYF
>.|TRBJ2-1|15|.|TRBV3-1/TRBV3-2
TGTGCCAGCAGCCAATTCGCGTCTGAATTCAATGAGCAGTTCTTC
CASSQFASEFNEQFF
>TRBD1|TRBJ1-6|15|.|TRBV6-4
TGTGCCAGCAGTGACGGTGGGACAGGGGTTTCACCCCTCCACTTT
CASSDGGTGVSPLHF
>TRBD1|TRBJ1-4|13|.|TRBV7-9
TGTGCCAGCAGCAAGACAGGGATCGAAAAACTGTTTTTT
CASSKTGIEKLFF
>TRBD1|TRBJ2-7|15|.|TRBV5-4
TGTGCCAGCAGCCATCCGGGACAGTGGTCCCACGAGCAGTACTTC
CASSHPGQWSHEQYF
>TRBD1|TRBJ1-1|15|.|TRBV9
TGTGCCAGCAGCGTAACATCCAGGGGGGGCACTGAAGCTTTCTTT
CASSVTSRGGTEAFF
>.|TRBJ2-6|13|few|TRBV27
TGTGCCAGCAGTTTAGGTGGGGCCAACGTCCTGACTTTC
CASSLGGANVLTF
>.|TRBJ1-1|13|.|TRBV18
TGTGCCAGCTCACCCGACAGGATCACTGAAGCTTTCTTT
CASSPDRITEAFF
>.|TRBJ1-5|14|.|TRBV10-3
TGTGCCATCAGCGAAGACAGGAAGAATCAGCCCCAGCATTTT
CAISEDRKNQPQHF
>.|TRBJ2-1|17|.|TRBV10-3
TGTGCCATCAGTGATTTCTACGGACTCAATGATTACAATGAGCAGTTCTTC
CAISDFYGLNDYNEQFF
>.|TRBJ1-4|12|.|TRBV15
TGTGCCACCAGCAGAGACGGGGGAAAACTGTTTTTT
CATSRDGGKLFF
>.|TRBJ1-1|18|.|TRBV6-2/TRBV6-3
TGTGCCAGCAGTTACGAAAACAGGCGGGCAGGACGGAACACTGAAGCTTTCTTT
CASSYENRRAGRNTEAFF
>TRBD1|TRBJ1-1|16|.|TRBV28
TGTGCCAGCAGTCGGGACAGGGGTTGGATGAACACTGAAGCTTTCTTT
CASSRDRGWMNTEAFF
>.|TRBJ1-6|14|.|TRBV4-3
TGCGCCAGCAGCCAAGAGTTGGGGGATTCACCCCTCCACTTT
CASSQELGDSPLHF